This record concerns one T cell receptor (beta chain) sequence. The germline gives CDR1 SNHLY, CDR2 FYNNEI. The ends lost 6 bases at V and 2 bases at J; junction bases unmatched: 9. The CDR3 has 15 amino acids. The data are from a study of blood T cell repertoires in COVID-19. Study-level information: Sample material is recorded as cDNA or gDNA derived from T cells, B-cell-depleted T cells, or PBMCs.

Original processing notes: Estimated nucleated cell counts came from reference gene primer amplification. The method was immunoSEQ multiplex PCR; TCRdb's version includes in-frame clones alone and lacks a portion of them. V and J calls and clone size come straight from that table; D and trimming were deduced from the DNA. The sample lists around 110,000 clones, over 75% seen once, with roughly 16% in the top ten. This sequence originates from a man aged 55 to 70 with active or convalescent COVID-19. The chain joins TRBV2 to TRBJ2-5, with 7 bases lining up with TRBD1. The sample consisted of peripheral blood. CDR3 loop: CASSAQGTTQETQYF. As DNA, the CDR3 is TGTGCCAGCAGCGCACAGGGGACAACGCAAGAGACCCAGTACTTC.